Listed here are 32 T cell receptor beta chains from one sample, sequenced in a study of blood T cell repertoires in COVID-19. TCRdb keeps only in-frame clones here, not all; method: immunoSEQ multiplex PCR. The sample has approximately 140,000 clones, 80% to 90% seen once. Material for sequencing was peripheral blood. The receptor set was obtained from a woman aged 60-75 years with COVID-19, enrolled during active disease.

The chain has TRBV5-1 and TRBJ1-3; perhaps TRBD1 as D (5 bases). The V gene lost 0 bases and the J gene lost 2 bases, with 12 bases spanning the gap. In germline, CDR1 is SGHRS, CDR2 YFSETQ. This CDR3 contains 16 residues. This CDR3 reads CASSLGDRIPGNTIYF. DNA for the CDR3: TGCGCCAGCAGCTTGGGTGACAGAATACCTGGAAACACCATATATTTT.

The chain carries TRBV5-1 and TRBJ2-2; 7 nucleotides align to TRBD1. The V gene's germline CDR1 is SGHRS and CDR2 YFSETQ. The CDR3 has 16 amino acids. Unmatched junction bases numbered 5, after V lost 1 base and J lost 2 bases. CDR3 region: CASSLIRDSNTGELFF. For the CDR3, the DNA is TGCGCCAGCAGCTTGATCCGGGACAGCAACACCGGGGAGCTGTTTTTT. Filled out from reference TRBV5-1 and TRBJ2-2, the complete variable domain reads KAGVTQTPRYLIKTRGQQVTLSCSPISGHRSVSWYQQTPGQGLQFLFEYFSETQRNKGNFPGRFSGRQFSNSRSEMNVSTLELGDSALYLCASSLIRDSNTGELFFGEGSRLTVL.

J is TRBJ2-2 and V is TRBV5-1; D gene ambiguous. Germline CDR1 SGHRS, CDR2 YFSETQ. The germline V and J ends were trimmed by 4 bases and 8 bases, with 18 bases remaining between them. This CDR3 has 15 amino acids. The CDR3 DNA reads TGCGCCAGCAGCCACCCGACTGATCCTGGGGGGGAGCTGTTTTTT. As protein: CASSHPTDPGGELFF.

The chain employs TRBV2 and TRBJ1-2, with 7 positions matching TRBD1. The germline V gene encodes CDR1 SNHLY and CDR2 FYNNEI. With 5 bases clipped from V and 1 base from J, the junction kept 10 bases outside the gene matches. This CDR3 is 16 amino acids long. The CDR3 bases are TGTGCCAGCAGTAGACCCTCAGGGGGACTTAACTATGGCTACACCTTC. It translates to CASSRPSGGLNYGYTF.

The chain combines TRBV9 with TRBJ1-4; D is unclear. The CDR3 totals 13 residues. The germline V gene encodes CDR1 SGDLS and CDR2 YYNGEE. V lost 0 bases to trimming and J lost 5 bases, with 5 bases between them. The CDR3, as DNA: TGTGCCAGCAGCGTAGGCTACAATGAAAAACTGTTTTTT. It yields the protein CASSVGYNEKLFF.

The rearrangement links TRBV20-1 to TRBJ2-7; 8 bases fit TRBD1. The CDR3 runs 11 residues. Per germline, CDR1 DFQATT and CDR2 SNEGSKA (reference sequence). V shed 6 bases, J shed 12 bases, and the junction held 10 bases outside the gene matches. The CDR3 reads CSAPDRDWAYF. The CDR3, as DNA: TGCAGTGCCCCGGACAGGGATTGGGCGTACTTC.

The J gene is TRBJ1-6, the V gene TRBV18; unclear D gene. Trimming left V 3 bases short and J 8 bases short, with 14 bases between. Germline V gene lookup returns CDR1 KGHSH and CDR2 LQKENI. The CDR3 runs to 15 residues. The CDR3 nucleotides read TGTGCCAGCTCACCCTTTGGCACGGAGGATTCACCCCTCCACTTT. This codes for CASSPFGTEDSPLHF.

This chain connects TRBV7-8 to TRBJ1-2; 7 nucleotides line up with TRBD1. The CDR3 runs to 16 residues. V shed 4 bases and J 6 bases; nucleotides not matched to a gene: 14. Germline V gene sequence: CDR1 SGHVS, CDR2 FQNEAQ. Here the CDR3 DNA reads TGTGCCAGCAGCTCCTTTAACAGGGGTGTGATGAATGGCTACACCTTC. Amino acids: CASSSFNRGVMNGYTF.

This clone was recorded only once. This rearrangement joins TRBV27 to TRBJ1-2; TRBD1 matches at 7 bases. In germline, CDR1 is MNHEY, CDR2 SMNVEV (reference sequence). This CDR3 region has 13 residues. J was trimmed by 5 bases and V by 9 bases; bases with no gene match: 9. CDR3 sequence: CASTDRVNYGYTF. In nucleotides, the CDR3 is TGTGCCAGTACCGACAGGGTGAATTATGGCTACACCTTC.

The V gene is TRBV7-9, the J gene TRBJ2-2, with a tentative D call TRBD2 (7 bases). Trimming removed 0 bases from V and 7 bases from J, with 12 bases in between. The CDR3 has 15 residues. Germline V lookup: CDR1 SEHNR, CDR2 FQNEAQ (reference sequence). CDR3 bases: TGTGCCAGCAGCTTAGCGGGGGGGCCCGGCGGGGAGCTGTTTTTT. It yields the protein CASSLAGGPGGELFF.

V gene TRBV27 combines with J gene TRBJ2-5, with a weak D call TRBD2 (6 bases). V was shortened by 6 bases and J by 5 bases, with 22 bases between the two germline ends. CDR3 size: 16 residues. Germline loops: CDR1 MNHEY, CDR2 SMNVEV (reference sequence). The CDR3 protein is CASRQHGDSEGETQYF. CDR3 DNA: TGTGCCAGCAGGCAGCACGGGGACTCAGAGGGGGAGACCCAGTACTTC.

The gene calls are TRBV20-1 and TRBJ1-1; 7 bases map to TRBD1. The V gene end was trimmed by 3 bases and the J gene end by 5 bases; junction bases not matched to a gene: 9. The length of the CDR3 is 14 residues. Germline-derived CDR1 and CDR2 are DFQATT and SNEGSKA (reference sequence). The CDR3 nucleotides read TGCAGTGCTAGTAGACCAGGGGGGAGGACTGAAGCTTTCTTT. The encoded protein is CSASRPGGRTEAFF.

The chain joins TRBV7-9 to TRBJ2-1; 8 bases line up with TRBD2. CDR3 length: 17 residues. J gave up 4 bases and V 5 bases, and 13 bases lay outside the gene matches. Germline CDR1 reads SEHNR; CDR2 reads FQNEAQ (reference sequence). This CDR3 reads CASSHPAPGGNYNEQFF. The CDR3 region has the DNA TGTGCCAGCAGCCATCCCGCCCCGGGGGGGAATTACAATGAGCAGTTCTTC.

Written as DNA, the CDR3 is TGCAGCGTTGATGGGCAGGGAGGGGACGAGCAGTACTTC. Residues: CSVDGQGGDEQYF. The chain has TRBV29-1 and TRBJ2-7, with TRBD2 matching over 7 bases. The germline gives CDR1 SQVTM, CDR2 ANQGSEA. V shed 3 bases, J shed 5 bases, and the junction held 7 bases outside the gene matches. The CDR3 contains 13 residues.

This sequence joins TRBV2 and TRBJ2-1; the match to TRBD1 covers 12 bases. The germline gives CDR1 SNHLY, CDR2 FYNNEI. V lost 7 bases to trimming and J lost 9 bases; unmatched junction nucleotides: 13. CDR3 length: 16 amino acids. CDR3 nucleotide sequence: TGTGCCAGCATTTACGGGGGACAGGGGGCGCGAGGTGAGCAGTTCTTC. Residues: CASIYGGQGARGEQFF.

This sequence joins TRBV9 and TRBJ2-1; maybe TRBD2 (5 bases). The germline V gene has CDR1 SGDLS and CDR2 YYNGEE. V lost 4 bases and J 7 bases, leaving 21 bases between the germline ends. This CDR3 region has 16 residues. For the CDR3, the DNA is TGTGCCAGCAGCCTTAGAGAGGGTCTAAGTCCGAATGAGCAGTTCTTC. It is translated as CASSLREGLSPNEQFF.

Only a few counts were recorded for this clone. The CDR3 DNA reads as TGCAGTGCTAGTTACGAGGGGGGGGAAGAGACCCAGTACTTC. Translation gives CSASYEGGEETQYF. J is TRBJ2-5 and V is TRBV20-1; D is perhaps TRBD2 (7 bases). V lost 3 bases and J 3 bases, leaving 14 bases between the germline ends. Germline CDR1 and CDR2: DFQATT and SNEGSKA (reference sequence). The length of the CDR3 is 14 residues.

The chain joins TRBV29-1 to TRBJ1-2; D gene ambiguous. V gave up 5 bases and J gave up 0 bases, with 10 bases separating them. This CDR3 region has 13 residues. In germline, CDR1 is SQVTM, CDR2 ANQGSEA. CDR3 in amino acids: CSVTRQPNYGYTF. In nucleotides, the CDR3 is TGCAGCGTTACGAGGCAACCTAACTATGGCTACACCTTC. The variable domain in full, completed from reference TRBV29-1 and TRBJ1-2, reads SAVISQKPSRDICQRGTSLTIQCQVDSQVTMMFWYRQQPGQSLTLIATANQGSEATYESGFVIDKFPISRPNLTFSTLTVSNMSPEDSSIYLCSVTRQPNYGYTFGSGTRLTVV.

V is TRBV19 and J is TRBJ1-1; 10 bases fit TRBD1. After removal of 9 bases from V and 2 bases from J, the junction contained 3 bases not matched to a gene. This CDR3 comprises 13 residues. Germline V gene sequence: CDR1 LNHDA, CDR2 SQIVND (reference sequence). The CDR3, as DNA: TGTGCCAGAAGACAGGGGGCAAACACTGAAGCTTTCTTT. Translating gives CARRQGANTEAFF.

This chain links TRBV5-4 with TRBJ2-5; possibly TRBD2 for D (5 bases). CDR3 length: 15 amino acids. Germline V gives CDR1 SGHNT, CDR2 YYREEE (reference sequence). V shed 2 bases and J shed 5 bases, with 16 bases lying between them. CDR3 coding DNA: TGTGCCAGCAGCTTTTCCGGGTCCCAGCGGGAGACCCAGTACTTC. This sequence encodes CASSFSGSQRETQYF.

This clone was seen only a few times. The chain joins TRBV7-3 to TRBJ2-2, with 8 bases fitting TRBD2. The CDR3 consists of 15 residues. With 4 bases clipped from V and 1 base from J, the junction kept 2 bases outside the gene matches. Looked up from germline, CDR1 is SGHTA and CDR2 is FQGTGA. CDR3 bases: TGTGCCAGCAGCTCGGGACTAGGGAACACCGGGGAGCTGTTTTTT. It specifies CASSSGLGNTGELFF.

The rearrangement links TRBV19 to TRBJ2-5; D call uncertain. Deletions cut 4 bases from V and 0 bases from J, with 3 bases between. The CDR3 consists of 12 residues. Germline lookup yields CDR1 LNHDA and CDR2 SQIVND (reference sequence). The CDR3 loop reads CASSTYQETQYF. The CDR3 nucleotides are TGTGCCAGTAGTACGTACCAAGAGACCCAGTACTTC.

In nucleotides, the CDR3 is TGTGCCAGCAGCTTCCGAACCCGGGGGAGATCGGAGACCCAGTACTTC. As protein: CASSFRTRGRSETQYF. The chain joins TRBV11-1 to TRBJ2-5, with D possibly being TRBD2 (6 bases). Germline-derived CDR1 and CDR2 are SGHAT and FQDESV (reference sequence). Trimming left V 3 bases short and J 5 bases short, with 19 bases between. The CDR3 contains 16 residues.

The rearrangement joins TRBV6-2 or TRBV6-3 to TRBJ1-5; D remains ambiguous. Germline V lookup: CDR1 MNHEY, CDR2 SVGEGT. Trimming took off 6 bases at V and 6 bases at J, with 18 bases between the two ends. This CDR3 is built from 15 residues. The CDR3: CASSNPGTWSQPQHF. For the CDR3, the DNA is TGTGCCAGCAGCAATCCGGGAACATGGTCTCAGCCCCAGCATTTT.

The chain recombines TRBV11-3 with TRBJ2-3, with a weak D call TRBD2 (7 bases). There are 16 residues in the CDR3. Trimming took off 5 bases at V and 4 bases at J, with 19 bases between the two ends. Germline values: CDR1 SGHNT, CDR2 YENEEA. This CDR3 reads CASSPWRGGRADTQYF. The CDR3 nucleotides are TGTGCCAGCAGCCCATGGAGGGGGGGGCGGGCAGATACGCAGTATTTT.

J is TRBJ2-3 and V is TRBV14, with a weak D call TRBD2 (6 bases). CDR1 and CDR2 from the germline V gene are SGHDN and FVKESK. Trimming removed 1 base at V and 1 base at J, with 15 bases between. The CDR3 sequence is 17 residues long. The CDR3 sequence is CASSQGLGGVRTDTQYF. The CDR3 bases are TGTGCCAGCAGCCAAGGCCTTGGCGGGGTACGCACAGATACGCAGTATTTT. The complete variable domain, with remaining parts taken from reference TRBV14 and TRBJ2-3, reads EAGVTQFPSHSVIEKGQTVTLRCDPISGHDNLYWYRRVMGKEIKFLLHFVKESKQDESGMPNNRFLAERTGGTYSTLKVQPAELEDSGVYFCASSQGLGGVRTDTQYFGPGTRLTVL.

V usage is TRBV3-1 (or the pseudogene TRBV3-2) and J usage is TRBJ1-2; D is undetermined. Germline assignment: CDR1 LGHDT and CDR2 YNNKEL (reference sequence). There are 15 residues in the CDR3. Trimming stripped 1 base from V and 6 bases from J, with 15 bases between. The CDR3 DNA is TGTGCCAGCAGCCAAGGTGCCCCGGAGCCGGATGGCTACACCTTC. The encoded protein is CASSQGAPEPDGYTF.

The chain combines TRBV15 with TRBJ1-2, with 7 bases lining up with TRBD1. The CDR3 has 13 amino acids. CDR1 LNHNV and CDR2 YYDKDF come from the germline V gene (reference sequence). V gave up 3 bases and J gave up 8 bases; unmatched junction bases: 6. CDR3 in amino acids: CATSRGNRGGYTF. CDR3 DNA sequence: TGTGCCACCAGCAGGGGAAACAGGGGCGGCTACACCTTC. The full variable domain, rest sourced from reference TRBV15 and TRBJ1-2, is DAMVIQNPRYQVTQFGKPVTLSCSQTLNHNVMYWYQQKSSQAPKLLFHYYDKDFNNEADTPDNFQSRRPNTSFCFLDIRSPGLGDTAMYLCATSRGNRGGYTFGSGTRLTVV.

The chain links TRBV19 to TRBJ2-5, with 7 bases fitting TRBD2. V gave up 9 bases and J gave up 1 base; unmatched junction bases: 8. There are 14 residues in the CDR3. In germline, CDR1 is LNHDA, CDR2 SQIVND (reference sequence). CDR3 bases: TGTGCCAGCAGTTGGGGGACTACCCAAGAGACCCAGTACTTC. Amino acid sequence: CASSWGTTQETQYF.

There are a few counts of this clone. The J gene is TRBJ2-2, the V gene TRBV27, with 7 bases matching TRBD2. The CDR3 extends over 15 amino acids. Trimming cost V 5 bases and J 1 base; bases outside gene matches: 4. Germline-derived CDR1 and CDR2 are MNHEY and SMNVEV (reference sequence). The CDR3: CASSRDYLNTGELFF. In DNA form, the CDR3 reads TGTGCCAGCAGTCGGGACTACCTGAACACCGGGGAGCTGTTTTTT.

CDR3 protein: CASSDRAETGGTDTQYF. The CDR3 DNA reads as TGTGCCAGCAGTGACCGTGCCGAGACAGGGGGGACAGATACGCAGTATTTT. The V call is TRBV6-1, the J call TRBJ2-3, with TRBD1 identical over 9 bases. Germline loops: CDR1 MNHNS, CDR2 SASEGT. The CDR3 is 17 residues long. J gave up 3 bases and V 3 bases, and 10 bases lay outside the gene matches.

This chain links TRBV4-1 with TRBJ2-5; possible D gene TRBD2, 7 bases. The CDR3 consists of 16 residues. The germline V gene has CDR1 MGHRA and CDR2 YSYEKL. Trimming pared 0 bases from V and 3 bases from J, leaving 14 bases between. CDR3 sequence: CASSQDWGGGEETQYF. The CDR3 DNA follows: TGCGCCAGCAGCCAAGATTGGGGAGGGGGAGAAGAGACCCAGTACTTC.